This is a list of T cell receptor beta chains from one sample in a study of blood T cell repertoires in COVID-19. Measured with immunoSEQ multiplex PCR; TCRdb has only the in-frame clones, and not every one. The sample lists some 150,000 clones, roughly 80% occurring once. Specimen: peripheral blood. The source of these receptors is a man aged 80 or over with acute or convalescent COVID-19. Each CDR3 is given with its conserved first and last residue. The D gene is left open where the match is weak. Not all rows give a size; the values are once, few, many and, for expanded clones, a class.

>TRBD1|TRBJ1-1|once|15|TRBV7-3
CASSLNSDRGFEAFF
TGTGCCAGCAGCTTAAACTCGGACAGGGGGTTTGAAGCTTTCTTT
>.|TRBJ2-2|.|15|TRBV5-4
CASSLWGLKSGELFF
TGTGCCAGCAGCTTGTGGGGACTCAAGTCCGGGGAGCTGTTTTTT
>TRBD1|TRBJ1-2|.|14|TRBV6-1
CASSDQDRGYGYTF
TGTGCCAGCAGTGATCAGGACAGGGGCTATGGCTACACCTTC
>.|TRBJ2-3|.|18|TRBV4-2
CASSPYRNSGGAEDTQYF
TGTGCCAGCAGCCCATACCGGAATAGCGGAGGGGCGGAAGATACGCAGTATTTT
>TRBD1|TRBJ2-3|.|16|TRBV7-3
CASSLLTGGLADTQYF
TGTGCCAGCAGCTTATTGACAGGGGGCTTAGCAGATACGCAGTATTTT
>.|TRBJ2-1|many|15|TRBV6-5
CASMGRGPSYNEQFF
TGTGCCAGCATGGGGCGGGGGCCAAGTTACAATGAGCAGTTCTTC
>.|TRBJ2-2|.|13|TRBV5-4
CASSPRNTGELFF
TGTGCCAGCAGCCCGCGGAACACCGGGGAGCTGTTTTTT
>TRBD2|TRBJ2-1|.|14|TRBV2
CASKGLAGENEQFF
TGTGCCAGCAAGGGGCTAGCGGGGGAAAATGAGCAGTTCTTC
>.|TRBJ1-1|.|16|TRBV7-3
CASSPIQVGANTEAFF
TGTGCCAGCAGCCCAATACAAGTGGGGGCAAACACTGAAGCTTTCTTT
>TRBD1|TRBJ1-2|.|17|TRBV19
CASSSGGTRAVVYGYTF
TGTGCCAGTAGCTCAGGGGGGACGCGAGCGGTGGTATATGGCTACACCTTC
>.|TRBJ1-4|.|14|TRBV28
CASSKGGTNEKLFF
TGTGCCAGCTCCAAGGGGGGGACTAATGAAAAACTGTTTTTT
>TRBD1|TRBJ1-1|.|15|TRBV5-8
CASSLMGQMNTEAFF
TGTGCCAGCAGCTTAATGGGACAGATGAACACTGAAGCTTTCTTT
>.|TRBJ1-2|.|12|TRBV29-1
CSVGGDLGGYTF
TGCAGCGTTGGGGGGGACTTGGGAGGCTACACCTTC
>TRBD2|TRBJ2-5|once|16|TRBV18
CASSEGLAGARETQYF
TGTGCCAGCTCGGAGGGACTAGCGGGGGCTCGGGAGACCCAGTACTTC
>.|TRBJ1-1|.|11|TRBV29-1
CSVRTAYEAFF
TGCAGCGTACGGACTGCGTACGAAGCTTTCTTT
>TRBD2|TRBJ2-1|.|15|TRBV29-1
CSAPIKRGVGDEQFF
TGCAGCGCCCCAATCAAGCGGGGGGTCGGGGATGAGCAGTTCTTC
>TRBD1|TRBJ2-3|.|15|TRBV7-6
CASSLDRAITDTQYF
TGTGCCAGCAGCTTGGACAGGGCCATCACAGATACGCAGTATTTT
>TRBD1|TRBJ2-2|.|17|TRBV27
CASSSRPTGGYTGELFF
TGTGCCAGCAGTTCCCGACCGACAGGGGGCTACACCGGGGAGCTGTTTTTT
>TRBD1|TRBJ1-6|.|14|TRBV24-1
CATSQQGSGSPLHF
TGTGCCACCAGTCAACAGGGGAGCGGATCACCCCTCCACTTT
>.|TRBJ1-2|.|14|TRBV6-5
CASSYRQGADGYTF
TGTGCCAGCAGTTACCGCCAGGGTGCAGATGGCTACACCTTC
>.|TRBJ2-5|.|14|TRBV9
CASSPPVGQETQYF
TGTGCCAGCAGCCCTCCGGTCGGCCAAGAGACCCAGTACTTC
>TRBD1|TRBJ2-3|.|15|TRBV2
CASSPRDRDADTQYF
TGTGCCAGCAGCCCCAGGGACAGGGATGCAGATACGCAGTATTTT
>TRBD1|TRBJ1-2|few|13|TRBV19
CASSTTGQDGYTF
TGTGCCAGTAGTACGACAGGGCAAGACGGCTACACCTTC
>.|TRBJ2-3|.|14|TRBV2
CASRLSTFRDTQYF
TGTGCCAGCAGACTTTCCACCTTCCGGGATACGCAGTATTTT